One and the same sample provided the 31 T cell receptor beta chains below, sequenced in a study of Ad26.COV2.S vaccination and SARS-CoV-2 variants. The treatment was: around 19 received Ad26.COV2.S at low or high dose, single or two shots; 5 received placebo; per-sample allocation not given. Samples came from day 63 after the first vaccine or placebo injection. The protocol was immunoSEQ multiplex PCR, while the TCRdb copy is restricted to in-frame clones and leaves out a portion. The data contain some 370,000 clones, roughly four fifths of them singletons. The specimen was peripheral blood, collected in a trial of Ad26.COV2.S vaccine versus placebo. The receptors here all came from a person aged 18-60 years who received the Ad26.COV2.S COVID-19 vaccine or a placebo.

The V call is TRBV3-1 (or the pseudogene TRBV3-2), the J call TRBJ1-4, with TRBD1 identical over 8 bases. This CDR3 is 16 amino acids long. Germline-derived CDR1 and CDR2 are LGHDT and YNNKEL (reference sequence). J gave up 4 bases and V 6 bases, and 10 bases lay outside the gene matches. In nucleotides, the CDR3 is TGTGCCAGCAGTCCCCTCTCAGGGGGCGGTAATGAAAAACTGTTTTTT. As protein: CASSPLSGGGNEKLFF.

This clone was found a few times. The chain uses TRBV7-9 and TRBJ2-7; 10 bases align to TRBD1. J lost 2 bases, V lost 6 bases, and 16 bases had no gene match. The CDR3 contains 18 residues. Per the germline V gene, CDR1 is SEHNR and CDR2 is FQNEAQ (reference sequence). CDR3 amino acids: CASRPDRGSLSRAYEQYF. CDR3 nucleotides: TGTGCCAGCAGACCGGACAGGGGGTCCCTGTCCCGGGCCTACGAGCAGTACTTC.

This rearrangement joins TRBV4-1 to TRBJ2-7; 8 positions agree with TRBD1. V dropped 4 bases and J dropped 5; count of bases not matched to a gene: 4. Germline CDR1 and CDR2: MGHRA and YSYEKL. This CDR3 spans 13 amino acids. This CDR3 is CASSPDREHEQYF. The CDR3 nucleotides are TGCGCCAGCAGCCCGGACAGGGAACACGAGCAGTACTTC.

A word on this clone: The junction does not match germline at one end; this may be a read error. The J gene is TRBJ1-2, the V gene TRBV12-3 or TRBV12-4, with 7 bases identical to TRBD1. This CDR3 is 13 amino acids long. CDR3 bases: TGTGCCAGCAGCCCAGGACAGGACTATAGCTACACCTTC. The encoded protein is CASSPGQDYSYTF.

J is TRBJ1-1 and V is TRBV12-3 or TRBV12-4; a weak D match, TRBD1 (5 bases). The CDR3 length is 13 residues. Trimming stripped 3 bases from V and 8 bases from J, with 13 bases between. CDR3 coding DNA: TGTGCCAGCAGTTTGGGACCGAAGAGGGAAGCTTTCTTT. Its protein is CASSLGPKREAFF.

The chain couples TRBV10-3 to TRBJ2-1, with 10 bases lining up with TRBD2. The trim removed 6 bases at V and 7 bases at J, leaving 9 bases unmatched. Germline V gene data show CDR1 as ENHRY and CDR2 as SYGVKD. The CDR3 sequence is 15 residues long. Written as DNA, the CDR3 is TGTGCCATCAGAGCTAGCGGGAGAGGTGGGAATGAGCAGTTCTTC. The encoded protein is CAIRASGRGGNEQFF.

This chain joins TRBV3-1 (or the pseudogene TRBV3-2) and TRBJ2-1; TRBD2 agrees at 11 bases. In germline, CDR1 is LGHDT, CDR2 YNNKEL (reference sequence). The CDR3 is 18 amino acids. Trimming removed 0 bases from V and 5 bases from J; junction bases left unmatched: 9. Here the CDR3 DNA reads TGTGCCAGCAGCCAAGAAGTCTTAGCGGGGGGGCGGAACAATGAGCAGTTCTTC. Amino acids: CASSQEVLAGGRNNEQFF.

This sequence joins TRBV3-1 (or the pseudogene TRBV3-2) and TRBJ1-2; 8 bases agree with TRBD1. The CDR3 contains 15 residues. Germline CDR1 is LGHDT and CDR2 is YNNKEL (reference sequence). V lost 1 base, J lost 6 bases, and 7 bases stayed unmatched. The CDR3 DNA reads as TGTGCCAGCAGCCAAGTCCCCGCAGGGGGCCATGGCTACACCTTC. This sequence encodes CASSQVPAGGHGYTF.

The rearrangement links TRBV29-1 to TRBJ1-2; the D is unclear. The germline CDR1 and CDR2 sequences are SQVTM and ANQGSEA. V lost 7 bases to trimming and J lost 6 bases, with 15 bases between them. This CDR3 comprises 12 residues. CDR3 bases: TGCAGCGCCGACGAACCCGGGGATGGCTACACCTTC. Amino acid sequence: CSADEPGDGYTF.

This chain joins TRBV6-5 and TRBJ1-2; unclear D gene. The CDR3 consists of 11 residues. V lost 6 bases and J lost 3, with 5 bases in between. Germline-derived CDR1 and CDR2 are MNHEY and SVGAGI. The CDR3 DNA follows: TGTGCCAGCAGGGAGGACTATGGCTACACCTTC. Translated: CASREDYGYTF.

The CDR3 DNA follows: TGTGCCAGCAGCCCCTTCCGGGCCGACGAGCAGTACTTC. Protein: CASSPFRADEQYF. The chain combines TRBV9 with TRBJ2-7; D remains unclear. The CDR3 loop spans 13 amino acids. The V end was cut by 4 bases, the J end by 5 bases, with 13 bases between. Germline values: CDR1 SGDLS, CDR2 YYNGEE.

V usage is TRBV14 and J usage is TRBJ2-7; D is unclear. The CDR3 contains 16 residues. Germline CDR1 reads SGHDN; CDR2 reads FVKESK. V gave up 3 bases and J gave up 0 bases, with 15 bases separating them. In nucleotides, the CDR3 is TGTGCCAGCAGCCAGATTATGGGGTGGAGCTCCTACGAGCAGTACTTC. Amino acid sequence: CASSQIMGWSSYEQYF.

The CDR3 nucleotides read TGTGCCAGCAGCCAGGGACTAGCGGGAAGAGATACGCAGTATTTT. Its protein is CASSQGLAGRDTQYF. The chain couples TRBV3-1 (or the pseudogene TRBV3-2) to TRBJ2-3, with 13 bases fitting TRBD2. V was pared by 3 bases and J by 5 bases, with 2 bases of the junction left unmatched. This CDR3 is built from 15 residues. The germline gives CDR1 LGHDT, CDR2 YNNKEL (reference sequence).

The chain is built from TRBV4-1 and TRBJ1-1; maybe TRBD1 (6 bases). Germline V gene data show CDR1 as MGHRA and CDR2 as YSYEKL. V was cut by 7 bases and J by 0 bases, with 15 bases left in between. The CDR3 totals 15 residues. DNA of the CDR3: TGCGCCAGCACCGATCTACAGGGACTGAACACTGAAGCTTTCTTT. Its translation: CASTDLQGLNTEAFF.

The V gene is TRBV7-3, the J gene TRBJ2-1, with a possible D match to TRBD1 (6 bases). CDR3 size: 12 residues. Germline V gene data show CDR1 as SGHTA and CDR2 as FQGTGA. V was clipped by 5 bases and J by 7 bases, with 9 bases between them. CDR3 coding DNA: TGTGCCAGCAGCGACAGGTTTAATGAGCAGTTCTTC. It specifies CASSDRFNEQFF.

The chain couples TRBV5-1 to TRBJ2-6; D unclear. Germline CDR1 reads SGHRS; CDR2 reads YFSETQ. The CDR3 runs to 16 residues. The V gene lost 4 bases and the J gene lost 0 bases, with 11 bases spanning the gap. The CDR3: CASSPLLASGANVLTF. The CDR3 DNA sequence: TGCGCCAGCAGCCCGCTTCTTGCCTCTGGGGCCAACGTCCTGACTTTC.

This chain uses TRBV28 with TRBJ2-5; D may match TRBD1 or TRBD2 (5 bases each). The CDR3 totals 13 residues. V lost 5 bases, J lost 3 bases, and 10 bases lay in between. In germline, CDR1 is MDHEN, CDR2 SYDVKM. The CDR3 sequence: CASSLGAEETQYF. CDR3 in DNA: TGTGCCAGCAGTCTCGGGGCAGAAGAGACCCAGTACTTC.

The sample holds one count of this clone. The CDR3 sequence is CASSQDFYTEAFF. Here the CDR3 DNA reads TGTGCCAGCAGCCAGGACTTCTACACTGAAGCTTTCTTT. The J gene is TRBJ1-1, the V gene TRBV14; D ambiguous. V shed 3 bases and J shed 3 bases, with 8 bases lying between them. The CDR3 spans 13 residues. CDR1 and CDR2 from the germline V gene are SGHDN and FVKESK.

This sequence joins TRBV6-1 and TRBJ1-6; D not resolved. From germline, CDR1 is MNHNS and CDR2 SASEGT. This CDR3 contains 15 residues. V shed 2 bases and J shed 7 bases, with 12 bases lying between them. The CDR3 region is CASSESVSPNSPLHF. CDR3 bases: TGTGCCAGCAGTGAATCTGTCTCCCCAAATTCACCCCTCCACTTT.

The chain recombines TRBV19 with TRBJ1-2, with unresolved D. CDR3 size: 14 residues. Germline loops: CDR1 LNHDA, CDR2 SQIVND (reference sequence). Trimming pared 7 bases from V and 2 bases from J, leaving 14 bases between. The CDR3: CASTDGARNYGYTF. The CDR3 DNA follows: TGTGCCAGTACCGACGGAGCCCGCAACTATGGCTACACCTTC.

The chain recombines TRBV6-1 with TRBJ2-7; possible D gene TRBD2, 6 bases. This CDR3 has 16 amino acids. The germline gives CDR1 MNHNS, CDR2 SASEGT. V lost 4 bases, J lost 0 bases, and 16 bases lay in between. The CDR3 DNA sequence: TGTGCCAGCAGTGTCGCCGGGACTCCAAGCTCCTACGAGCAGTACTTC. Amino acids: CASSVAGTPSSYEQYF.

This chain uses TRBV10-3 with TRBJ2-3, with D tentatively TRBD2 (6 bases). CDR3 length equals 14 residues. Trimming shortened V by 8 bases and J by 2 bases, and 14 bases separated the two germline ends. CDR1 is ENHRY, CDR2 SYGVKD, per germline. The CDR3 sequence is CAIGGDGFTDTQYF. As DNA, the CDR3 is TGTGCCATCGGAGGGGATGGATTCACAGATACGCAGTATTTT.

This clone was seen just once. V is TRBV7-8 and J is TRBJ2-2, with D perhaps TRBD2 (7 bases). The CDR3 spans 15 residues. V was clipped by 3 bases and J by 6 bases, with 14 bases between them. CDR1 SGHVS and CDR2 FQNEAQ come from the germline V gene. The CDR3 here is CASSFSGGLSGELFF. CDR3 bases: TGTGCCAGCAGCTTCTCGGGGGGCCTGTCCGGGGAGCTGTTTTTT.

The gene calls are TRBV3-1 (or the pseudogene TRBV3-2) and TRBJ2-3; 11 positions agree with TRBD2. Germline V lookup: CDR1 LGHDT, CDR2 YNNKEL (reference sequence). V gave up 6 bases and J gave up 3 bases; unmatched junction bases: 20. The CDR3 has 20 residues. CDR3 amino acids: CASRRPGTSGHSNQTDTQYF. The CDR3 DNA sequence: TGTGCCAGCAGGCGCCCGGGGACTAGCGGCCATTCGAACCAAACAGATACGCAGTATTTT.

J is TRBJ1-4 and V is TRBV4-2; D possibly corresponds to TRBD1 (6 bases). The CDR3 is 14 amino acids. CDR1 is LGHNA, CDR2 YNFKEQ, per germline. V lost 2 bases to trimming and J lost 7 bases, with 11 bases between them. The CDR3 region has the DNA TGTGCCAGCAGCCAACTCCGGACAGCTGAAAAACTGTTTTTT. As protein: CASSQLRTAEKLFF.

This sequence joins TRBV9 and TRBJ2-3; the D gene could be TRBD1 or TRBD2 (6 bases each). With 0 bases removed from V and 2 bases from J, the gap between germline ends came to 19 bases. Germline V lookup: CDR1 SGDLS, CDR2 YYNGEE. CDR3 length: 18 residues. The CDR3: CASSVAGGRGRNTDTQYF. The CDR3 DNA is TGTGCCAGCAGCGTAGCCGGGGGCCGGGGGCGTAACACAGATACGCAGTATTTT.

V and J are TRBV2 and TRBJ1-2; no definite D call. V gave up 8 bases and J gave up 3 bases, with 16 bases separating them. This CDR3 has 14 residues. The V gene's germline CDR1 is SNHLY and CDR2 FYNNEI. The CDR3 region is CASGYLVRDYGYTF. CDR3 in DNA: TGTGCCAGCGGGTATCTAGTCCGGGACTATGGCTACACCTTC.

The V gene is TRBV5-1, the J gene TRBJ2-3; no definite D call. Germline loops: CDR1 SGHRS, CDR2 YFSETQ. Trimming took off 1 base at V and 4 bases at J, with 4 bases between the two ends. The CDR3 runs 12 residues. CDR3 in DNA: TGCGCCAGCAGCTTGTTCTCAGATACGCAGTATTTT. The encoded protein is CASSLFSDTQYF.

The V and J genes are TRBV7-9 and TRBJ2-7; D may match TRBD1 or TRBD2 (5 bases each). CDR1 is SEHNR, CDR2 FQNEAQ, per germline (reference sequence). The V end was cut by 4 bases, the J end by 5 bases, with 24 bases between. CDR3 length: 17 residues. CDR3 sequence reads: CASSSPPRGHDWNEQYF. Here the CDR3 DNA reads TGTGCCAGCAGCTCACCCCCCCGGGGCCACGATTGGAACGAGCAGTACTTC.

V is TRBV5-3 and J is TRBJ2-3; TRBD2 agrees at 10 bases. TRBV5-3 is sorted into the ORF group, with uncertain function. V trimming: 4 bases; J trimming: 2 bases; junction bases outside the gene matches: 7. The length of the CDR3 is 16 residues. The CDR3 reads CARSESGRAHTDTQYF. The CDR3 coding sequence is TGTGCCAGAAGCGAAAGCGGGAGGGCTCACACAGATACGCAGTATTTT.

The rearrangement joins TRBV5-6 to TRBJ2-3; D gene uncertain. The CDR3 has 14 amino acids. Germline values: CDR1 SGHDT, CDR2 YYEEEE. Between the trimmed V and J ends, which lost 4 bases and 0 bases, there was a span of 9 bases. CDR3 sequence reads: CASSTLVSTDTQYF. Written as DNA, the CDR3 is TGTGCCAGCAGCACCCTCGTCAGCACAGATACGCAGTATTTT.